These 27 T cell receptor beta chains were all obtained from the same sample, sequenced in a study of identical twins. MiXCR, applied by TCRdb to the 5' RACE reads, yields one record per CDR3 protein. The data hold some 250,000 distinct CDR3 sequences, with 6.5% observed a single time. The same specimen was also included in a second study, on T cells expressing NK-cell markers.

Sequenced input: CD8+ T cells sorted from blood. The receptors here all came from a woman aged 18-29 years in good health.

This clonotype was found a few times. The rearrangement links TRBV25-1 to TRBJ2-7; D call uncertain. V was trimmed by 3 bases and J by 6 bases, leaving 6 bases between them. CDR3 length equals 11 residues. Germline V gives CDR1 MGHDK, CDR2 SYGVNS. CDR3 region: CASSDGFEQYF. CDR3 in DNA: TGTGCCAGCAGTGACGGGTTCGAGCAGTACTTC.

As regards this clonotype: A much larger clone differs from this one at a single base, so this may be a read error. The chain carries TRBV7-9 and TRBJ2-1; a possible D gene is TRBD1 (6 bases). V lost 11 bases and J lost 2, with 16 bases in between. The CDR3 is 14 amino acids. CDR1 is SEHNR, CDR2 FQNEAQ, per germline (reference sequence). Written as DNA, the CDR3 is TGTGCCTCCCTGGCGCAGGGGACCTACAATGAGCAGTTCTTC. Protein product: CASLAQGTYNEQFF.

This sequence joins TRBV4-3 and TRBJ2-7; 8 positions agree with TRBD1. The CDR3 has 19 amino acids. CDR1 and CDR2 (germline): LGHNA, YSLEER. V dropped 1 base and J dropped 3; count of bases not matched to a gene: 17. Here the CDR3 DNA reads TGCGCCAGCAGCCAAGCCTCACGGCCCTCCAGGGGGCTTGGCTACGAGCAGTACTTC. It encodes CASSQASRPSRGLGYEQYF.

A few counts support this clonotype. The chain recombines TRBV9 with TRBJ2-5; D unclear. This CDR3 region has 13 residues. Trimming pared 0 bases from V and 5 bases from J, leaving 8 bases between. Germline CDR1 reads SGDLS; CDR2 reads YYNGEE. Here the CDR3 reads CASSVASDETQYF. The CDR3 DNA reads as TGTGCCAGCAGCGTAGCTTCAGACGAGACCCAGTACTTC.

The chain carries TRBV6-1 and TRBJ1-4; D unclear. Germline assignment: CDR1 MNHNS and CDR2 SASEGT. The CDR3 runs to 14 residues. V was clipped by 7 bases and J by 5 bases, with 14 bases between them. The CDR3 is CASKTAGRNEKLFF. In DNA, the CDR3 is TGTGCCAGCAAAACCGCCGGGCGCAATGAAAAACTGTTTTTT.

The table lists this clonotype with a few counts. J is TRBJ2-7 and V is TRBV10-2, with 7 bases lining up with TRBD1. This CDR3 comprises 15 residues. J was trimmed by 3 bases and V by 2 bases; bases with no gene match: 7. CDR1 and CDR2 (germline): WSHSY, SAAADI. CDR3 sequence (DNA): TGCGCCAGCAGTGAGACAGGGGCCCCCCGCTACGAGCAGTACTTC. Protein: CASSETGAPRYEQYF.

This clonotype was observed at least ten times. The rearrangement joins TRBV5-1 to TRBJ2-7; D is ambiguous. The germline CDR1 and CDR2 sequences are SGHRS and YFSETQ. V lost 1 base to trimming and J lost 3 bases, with 8 bases between them. There are 13 residues in the CDR3. The CDR3 DNA is TGCGCCAGCAGCTTGCGACGGAGCTACGAGCAGTACTTC. Translated, it gives CASSLRRSYEQYF.

This clonotype occurred many times. This rearrangement joins TRBV12-3 or TRBV12-4 to TRBJ2-7, with TRBD2 matching over 7 bases. Germline trimming cut 5 bases from V and 2 bases from J; bases unmatched to any gene: 12. There are 16 residues in the CDR3. The DNA for the CDR3 is TGTGCCAGCAGTCTCCGCTGGGCGGGGGACCCCTACGAGCAGTACTTC. Protein product: CASSLRWAGDPYEQYF.

The chain has TRBV6-2 or TRBV6-3 and TRBJ2-2; possibly TRBD1 for D (6 bases). CDR1 and CDR2 from the germline V gene are MNHEY and SVGEGT. Trimming left V 3 bases short and J 5 bases short, with 10 bases between. The CDR3 has 14 residues. CDR3 amino acids: CASSYPGQTGELFF. The DNA of the CDR3 is TGTGCCAGCAGTTATCCCGGACAGACCGGGGAGCTGTTTTTT.

This clonotype was seen repeatedly, ten times or more. The chain combines TRBV4-2 with TRBJ2-3; D is ambiguous. V was clipped by 1 base and J by 4 bases, with 12 bases between them. The CDR3 extends over 15 amino acids. Germline-derived CDR1 and CDR2 are LGHNA and YNFKEQ. DNA of the CDR3: TGTGCCAGCAGCCAAGGGGCCTTTGGGGCAGATACGCAGTATTTT. Translated: CASSQGAFGADTQYF.

CDR3 sequence (DNA): TGTGCCAGCAGCTTGAATAGTTGGACTAGCTCCTACGAGCAGTACTTC. Residues: CASSLNSWTSSYEQYF. V usage is TRBV5-4 and J usage is TRBJ2-7; 7 bases agree with TRBD2. The trim removed 1 base at V and 0 bases at J, leaving 7 bases unmatched. Per germline, CDR1 SGHNT and CDR2 YYREEE (reference sequence). There are 16 residues in the CDR3.

This clonotype was observed a handful of times. The rearrangement uses TRBV18 and TRBJ2-1, with D tentatively TRBD1 or TRBD2 (5 bases each). CDR1 is KGHSH, CDR2 LQKENI, per germline. Trimming left V 1 base short and J 4 bases short, with 8 bases between. The CDR3 length is 14 residues. Here the CDR3 reads CASSPRDEYNEQFF. CDR3 DNA: TGTGCCAGCTCACCACGGGACGAGTACAATGAGCAGTTCTTC.

The V gene is TRBV7-9, the J gene TRBJ2-7; 9 positions match TRBD2. V dropped 4 bases and J dropped 2; count of bases not matched to a gene: 9. Germline V gene lookup returns CDR1 SEHNR and CDR2 FQNEAQ (reference sequence). The CDR3 length is 16 residues. The DNA of the CDR3 is TGTGCCAGCAGCTCACAGGCGGGAGGGTTTCCCTACGAGCAGTACTTC. As protein: CASSSQAGGFPYEQYF.

About this clonotype: Germline and junction disagree at one end, which may indicate a read error. The chain carries TRBV20-1 and TRBJ2-7, with D unclear. Germline loops: CDR1 DFQATT, CDR2 SNEGSKA (reference sequence). The CDR3 loop spans 15 amino acids. The CDR3 reads CCARDSFRASYEQYF. The CDR3 DNA is TGCTGTGCTAGAGATTCGTTCCGGGCCTCCTACGAGCAGTACTTC.

This clonotype was counted a few times. The rearrangement uses TRBV25-1 and TRBJ2-7; 7 bases line up with TRBD2. The ends lost 4 bases at V and 0 bases at J; junction bases unmatched: 6. The CDR3 runs 15 residues. Germline V CDR1 and CDR2: MGHDK, SYGVNS. This chain's CDR3 is CASSGVTSSSYEQYF. CDR3 DNA: TGTGCCAGCAGTGGGGTGACTAGCAGCTCCTACGAGCAGTACTTC.

This clonotype has at least ten counts. The genes are TRBV10-3 and TRBJ2-2; a weak D match, TRBD1 (6 bases). The CDR3 is 16 amino acids. The germline V gene encodes CDR1 ENHRY and CDR2 SYGVKD. V was cut by 5 bases and J by 0 bases, with 13 bases left in between. CDR3 amino acids: CAISSTGDSNTGELFF. As DNA, the CDR3 is TGTGCCATCAGTTCGACAGGAGATTCGAACACCGGGGAGCTGTTTTTT.

This clonotype came up a few times. The chain carries TRBV7-3 and TRBJ2-3, with D tentatively TRBD2 (6 bases). V lost 4 bases to trimming and J lost 1 base, with 9 bases between them. Germline values: CDR1 SGHTA, CDR2 FQGTGA. This CDR3 contains 14 residues. CDR3 amino acids: CASSSSGGTDTQYF. As DNA, the CDR3 is TGTGCCAGCAGCTCTTCGGGGGGCACAGATACGCAGTATTTT.

This clonotype was counted at least ten times. The chain recombines TRBV29-1 with TRBJ1-2; the D is unclear. V was pared by 2 bases and J by 8 bases, with 9 bases between. The V gene's germline CDR1 is SQVTM and CDR2 ANQGSEA. CDR3 length: 11 amino acids. The CDR3 is CSVETRLGYTF. DNA of the CDR3: TGCAGCGTTGAAACGAGGTTGGGCTACACCTTC.

The chain combines TRBV6-5 with TRBJ1-1; D is perhaps TRBD1 (6 bases). The CDR3 is 18 residues long. CDR1 is MNHEY, CDR2 SVGAGI, per germline. The ends were cut back, 0 bases at V and 4 bases at J, with 21 bases in the middle. The CDR3 sequence: CASSYSGFRDTGGTEAFF. The CDR3 nucleotides are TGTGCCAGCAGTTACTCGGGATTCCGGGACACCGGCGGCACTGAAGCTTTCTTT.

In this sample, this clonotype turned up a few times. The chain carries TRBV11-1 and TRBJ2-3, with no clear D. CDR3 length: 19 amino acids. Looked up from germline, CDR1 is SGHAT and CDR2 is FQDESV (reference sequence). V was pared by 4 bases and J by 3 bases, with 26 bases between. The CDR3 sequence is CASSSQTYNQVVKTDTQYF. CDR3 sequence (DNA): TGTGCCAGCAGCTCTCAAACCTACAACCAGGTGGTCAAGACAGATACGCAGTATTTT.

This clonotype turned up a few times. The CDR3 loop reads CATSLFKGVGETQYF. DNA for the CDR3: TGTGCCACCAGTCTGTTCAAAGGAGTCGGAGAGACCCAGTACTTC. This chain links TRBV15 with TRBJ2-5; no clear D. The CDR3 contains 15 residues. The germline V and J ends were trimmed by 6 bases and 4 bases, with 18 bases remaining between them. CDR1 LNHNV and CDR2 YYDKDF come from the germline V gene (reference sequence).

This clonotype showed up just a few times. The V and J genes are TRBV6-1 and TRBJ2-7; D may be TRBD1 (6 bases). This CDR3 region has 12 residues. Germline V gene data show CDR1 as MNHNS and CDR2 as SASEGT. The V end lost 7 bases, the J end lost 6 bases, and 13 bases lay between the germline ends. The CDR3, as DNA: TGTGCCAGCAACGACAGGACCTCCGAGCAGTACTTC. It translates to CASNDRTSEQYF.

This clonotype occurred a few times. The chain carries TRBV7-8 and TRBJ2-1; 13 bases are a match to TRBD2. The CDR3 runs to 17 residues. After removal of 10 bases from V and 3 bases from J, the junction contained 12 bases not matched to a gene. Germline CDR1 SGHVS, CDR2 FQNEAQ. CDR3 residues: CATRGTSGVSRYNEQFF. The CDR3 DNA reads TGTGCCACCCGAGGGACTAGCGGGGTGAGTCGCTACAATGAGCAGTTCTTC.

This clonotype was seen only a few times. The rearrangement uses TRBV21-1 and TRBJ2-3; no DNA check was done on the table's D call, TRBD2. TRBV21-1 is classified as a pseudogene. The length of the CDR3 is 17 residues. In nucleotides, the CDR3 is TGTGCCAGCAGCAAATCGGGCACTAGCGCAGGCACAGATACGCAGTATTTT. This translates into CASSKSGTSAGTDTQYF.

The V gene is TRBV2, the J gene TRBJ2-5; TRBD1 might be the D (7 bases). The CDR3 length is 12 residues. V was clipped by 8 bases and J by 2 bases, with 9 bases between them. Germline CDR1 SNHLY, CDR2 FYNNEI. Here the CDR3 reads CASPGGQETQYF. In DNA, the CDR3 is TGTGCCAGCCCAGGGGGGCAAGAGACCCAGTACTTC.

The chain is built from TRBV15 and TRBJ2-3, with D unresolved. CDR3 length equals 11 residues. Germline V gene lookup returns CDR1 LNHNV and CDR2 YYDKDF (reference sequence). V was cut by 5 bases and J by 5 bases, with 5 bases left in between. In DNA, the CDR3 is TGTGCCACCAGCGTAAGAGATACGCAGTATTTT. Encoded protein: CATSVRDTQYF.

The sample holds many counts of this clonotype. V and J are TRBV20-1 and TRBJ1-1; D is perhaps TRBD1 (5 bases). With 1 base removed from V and 8 bases from J, the gap between germline ends came to 8 bases. The germline V gene encodes CDR1 DFQATT and CDR2 SNEGSKA (reference sequence). There are 11 residues in the CDR3. The CDR3 loop is CSARVTAEAFF. The CDR3 region has the DNA TGCAGTGCTAGAGTGACAGCCGAAGCTTTCTTT.